This T cell receptor (beta chain) was sequenced during a study of T-cell memory formation after mild COVID-19. Points from the study as a whole: Later expanders leaned toward CD4+, whereas clones contracting from day 15 to 85 were balanced CD4/CD8.

This clonotype has a handful of counts. Its cognate antigen is unknown. Each CDR3 protein is one row after TCRdb ran MiXCR on the 5' RACE reads. Of hundreds of thousands of distinct CDR3 sequences listed, about 20% are singletons. The V end was cut by 1 base, the J end by 3 bases, with 8 bases between. Germline assignment: CDR1 SEHNR and CDR2 FQNEAQ (reference sequence). This CDR3 contains 14 residues. This chain uses TRBV7-9 with TRBJ2-3; D not certain. The specimen sequenced was PBMCs or a T cell subset sorted from them (not recorded which). This receptor was obtained from an adult woman who had mild COVID-19 (a few samples of this study predate the infection). Cell type and time point are not known. CDR3 loop: CASSLGWGTDTQYF. The CDR3 DNA reads TGTGCCAGCAGCTTAGGCTGGGGAACAGATACGCAGTATTTT.